The clone carrying this T cell receptor (beta chain) was counted only a few times. Antigen specificity is unknown. Method: immunoSEQ multiplex PCR; TCRdb's copy keeps in-frame clones and lacks some. The sample consists of about 180,000 clones, around 90% of them appearing once. This sample is drawn from a study of T cell responses to AZD1222 COVID-19 vaccine. Study results and limitations: Distributed over spike, vaccine-associated CD4 TCRs predominated at 160-218 and 743-854.

The specimen comprised peripheral blood, sampled on day 0 of AZD1222 vaccination. The TCR was taken from an adult in good health.

CDR3 DNA: TGTGCCAGCAGCCAAGATGGGACAGGGGATCAGCCCCAGCATTTT. It codes for CASSQDGTGDQPQHF. This chain joins TRBV3-1 (or the pseudogene TRBV3-2) and TRBJ1-5, with 10 bases matching TRBD1. Germline values: CDR1 LGHDT, CDR2 YNNKEL (reference sequence). The J segment lost 5 bases and the V segment lost 0 bases, leaving 1 base of the junction unmatched. The CDR3 is 15 amino acids.